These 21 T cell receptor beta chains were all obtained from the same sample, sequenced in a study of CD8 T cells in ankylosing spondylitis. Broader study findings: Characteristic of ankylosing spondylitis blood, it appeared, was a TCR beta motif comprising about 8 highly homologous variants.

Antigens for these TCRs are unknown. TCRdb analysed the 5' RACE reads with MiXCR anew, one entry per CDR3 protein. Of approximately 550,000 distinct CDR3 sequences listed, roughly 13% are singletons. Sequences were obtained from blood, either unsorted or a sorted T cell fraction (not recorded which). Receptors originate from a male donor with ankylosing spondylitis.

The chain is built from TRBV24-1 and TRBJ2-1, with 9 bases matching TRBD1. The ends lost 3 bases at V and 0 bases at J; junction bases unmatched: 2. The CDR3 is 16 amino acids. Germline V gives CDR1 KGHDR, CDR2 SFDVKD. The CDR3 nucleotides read TGTGCCACCAGTGATCAACAGGGGGCCTCCTACAATGAGCAGTTCTTC. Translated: CATSDQQGASYNEQFF.

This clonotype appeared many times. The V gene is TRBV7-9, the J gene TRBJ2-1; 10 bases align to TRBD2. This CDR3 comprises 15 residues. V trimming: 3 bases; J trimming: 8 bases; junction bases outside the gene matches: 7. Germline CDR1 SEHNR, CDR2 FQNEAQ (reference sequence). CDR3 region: CASSFPGLAIYEQFF. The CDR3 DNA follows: TGTGCCAGCAGCTTTCCGGGACTAGCGATCTATGAGCAGTTCTTC.

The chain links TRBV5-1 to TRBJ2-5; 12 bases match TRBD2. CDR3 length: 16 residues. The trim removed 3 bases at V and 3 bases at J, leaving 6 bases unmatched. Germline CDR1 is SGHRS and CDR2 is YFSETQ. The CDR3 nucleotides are TGCGCCAGCAGCTCCCAATGGACTAGCGGGGAAGAGACCCAGTACTTC. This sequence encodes CASSSQWTSGEETQYF.

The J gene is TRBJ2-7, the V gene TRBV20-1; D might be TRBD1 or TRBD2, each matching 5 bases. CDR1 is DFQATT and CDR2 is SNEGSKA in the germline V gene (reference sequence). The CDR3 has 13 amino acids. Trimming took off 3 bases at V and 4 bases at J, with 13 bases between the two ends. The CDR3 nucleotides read TGCAGTGCTAGCTCGGGACGGATTTACGAGCAGTACGTC. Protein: CSASSGRIYEQYV.

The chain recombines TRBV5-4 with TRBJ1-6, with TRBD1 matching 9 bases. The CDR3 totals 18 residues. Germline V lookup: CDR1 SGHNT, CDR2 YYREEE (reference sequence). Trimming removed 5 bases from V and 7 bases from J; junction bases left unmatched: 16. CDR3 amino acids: CASRGDREGSRSNSPLHF. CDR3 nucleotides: TGTGCCAGCAGGGGGGACAGGGAAGGATCCAGGTCGAATTCACCCCTCCACTTT.

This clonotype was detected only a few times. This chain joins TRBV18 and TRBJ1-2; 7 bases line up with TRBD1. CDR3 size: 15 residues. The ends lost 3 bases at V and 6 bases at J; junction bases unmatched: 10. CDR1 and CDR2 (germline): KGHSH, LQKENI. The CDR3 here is CASSPTNTGANGYTF. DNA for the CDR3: TGTGCCAGCTCACCGACGAATACAGGGGCCAATGGCTACACCTTC. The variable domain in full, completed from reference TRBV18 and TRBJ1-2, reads NAGVMQNPRHLVRRRGQEARLRCSPMKGHSHVYWYRQLPEEGLKFMVYLQKENIIDESGMPKERFSAEFPKEGPSILRIQQVVRGDSAAYFCASSPTNTGANGYTFGSGTRLTVV.

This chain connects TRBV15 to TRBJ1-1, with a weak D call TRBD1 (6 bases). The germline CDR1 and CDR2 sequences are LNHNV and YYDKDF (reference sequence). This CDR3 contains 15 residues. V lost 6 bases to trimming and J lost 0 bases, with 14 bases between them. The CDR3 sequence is CATRRGAGLNTEAFF. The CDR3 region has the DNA TGTGCCACCAGGAGGGGGGCGGGGTTGAACACTGAAGCTTTCTTT.

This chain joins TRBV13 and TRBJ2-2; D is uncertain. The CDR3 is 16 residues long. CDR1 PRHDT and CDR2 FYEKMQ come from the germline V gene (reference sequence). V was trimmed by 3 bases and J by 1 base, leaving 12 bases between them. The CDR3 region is CASSLLPRGNTGELFF. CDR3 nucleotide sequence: TGTGCCAGCAGCTTGCTTCCCCGAGGGAACACCGGGGAGCTGTTTTTT.

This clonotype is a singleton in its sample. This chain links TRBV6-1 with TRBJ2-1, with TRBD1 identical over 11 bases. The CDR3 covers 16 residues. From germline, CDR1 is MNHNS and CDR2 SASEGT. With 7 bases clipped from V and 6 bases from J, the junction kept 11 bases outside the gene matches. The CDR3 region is CASTRPPGQGVNEQFF. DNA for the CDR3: TGTGCCAGCACCCGACCCCCGGGACAGGGGGTCAATGAGCAGTTCTTC.

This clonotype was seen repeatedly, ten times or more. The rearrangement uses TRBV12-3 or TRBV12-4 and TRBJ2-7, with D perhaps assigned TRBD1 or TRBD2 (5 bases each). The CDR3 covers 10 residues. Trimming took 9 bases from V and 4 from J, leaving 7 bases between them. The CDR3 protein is CARWGYEQYV. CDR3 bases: TGTGCCAGGTGGGGGTACGAGCAGTACGTC.

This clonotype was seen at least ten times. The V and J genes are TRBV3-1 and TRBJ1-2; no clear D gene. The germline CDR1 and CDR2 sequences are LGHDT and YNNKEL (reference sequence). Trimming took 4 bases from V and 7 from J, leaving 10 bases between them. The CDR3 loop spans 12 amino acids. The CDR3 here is CASSLGGSGYTF. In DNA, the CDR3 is TGTGCCAGCAGCCTGGGAGGGTCTGGCTACACCTTC.

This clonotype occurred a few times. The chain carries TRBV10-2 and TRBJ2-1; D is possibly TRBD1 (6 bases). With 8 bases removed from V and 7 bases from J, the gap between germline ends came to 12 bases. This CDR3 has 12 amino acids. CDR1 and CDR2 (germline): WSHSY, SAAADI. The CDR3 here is CASGATGNEQFF. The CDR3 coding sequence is TGCGCCAGCGGCGCTACAGGGAATGAGCAGTTCTTC.

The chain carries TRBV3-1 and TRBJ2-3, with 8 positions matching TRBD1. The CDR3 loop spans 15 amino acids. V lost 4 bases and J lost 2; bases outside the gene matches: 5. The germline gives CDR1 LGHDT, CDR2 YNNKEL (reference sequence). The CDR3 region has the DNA TGTGCCAGCAGCCGGAAGGACAGGGACACAGATACGCAGTATTTT. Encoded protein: CASSRKDRDTDTQYF.

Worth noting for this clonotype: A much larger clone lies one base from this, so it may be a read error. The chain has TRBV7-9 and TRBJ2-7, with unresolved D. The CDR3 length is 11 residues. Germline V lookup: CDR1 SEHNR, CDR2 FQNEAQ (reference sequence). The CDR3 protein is CAGSSAYEQYF. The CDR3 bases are TGTGCCGGCAGCTCGGCCTACGAGCAGTACTTC.

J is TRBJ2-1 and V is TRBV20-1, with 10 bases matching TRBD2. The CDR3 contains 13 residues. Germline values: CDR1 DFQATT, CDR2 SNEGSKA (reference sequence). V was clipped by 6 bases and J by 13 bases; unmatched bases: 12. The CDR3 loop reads CSASGASGRAQFF. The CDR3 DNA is TGCAGTGCAAGCGGGGCCAGCGGGAGGGCACAGTTCTTC.

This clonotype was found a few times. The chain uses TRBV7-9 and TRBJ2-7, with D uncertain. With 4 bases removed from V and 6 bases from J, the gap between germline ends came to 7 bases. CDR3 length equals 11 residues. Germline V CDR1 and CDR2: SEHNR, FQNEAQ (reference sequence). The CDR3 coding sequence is TGTGCCAGCAGCTCATCTCTCGAGCAGTACGTC. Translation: CASSSSLEQYV.

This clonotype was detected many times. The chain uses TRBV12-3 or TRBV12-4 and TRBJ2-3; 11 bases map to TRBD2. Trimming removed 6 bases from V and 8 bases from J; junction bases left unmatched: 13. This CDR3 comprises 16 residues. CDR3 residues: CASRDTSGRARGTQYF. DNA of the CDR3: TGTGCCAGCAGGGACACTAGCGGGAGAGCTCGGGGTACGCAGTATTTT.

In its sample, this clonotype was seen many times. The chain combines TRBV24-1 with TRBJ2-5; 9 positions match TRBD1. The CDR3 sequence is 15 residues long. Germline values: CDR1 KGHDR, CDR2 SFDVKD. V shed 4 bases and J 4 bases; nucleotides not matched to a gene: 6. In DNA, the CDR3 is TGTGCCACCAGTGACCCCACAGGGGGCCTAGAGACCCAGTACTTC. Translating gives CATSDPTGGLETQYF.

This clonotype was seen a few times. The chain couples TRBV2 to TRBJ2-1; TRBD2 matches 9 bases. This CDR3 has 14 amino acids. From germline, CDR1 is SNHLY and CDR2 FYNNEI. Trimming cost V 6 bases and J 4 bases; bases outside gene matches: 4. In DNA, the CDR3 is TGTGCCAGCAGCCGGACTAGCGTTTACAATGAGCAGTTCTTC. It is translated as CASSRTSVYNEQFF. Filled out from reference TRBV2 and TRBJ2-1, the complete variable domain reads EPEVTQTPSHQVTQMGQEVILRCVPISNHLYFYWYRQILGQKVEFLVSFYNNEISEKSEIFDDQFSVERPDGSNFTLKIRSTKLEDSAMYFCASSRTSVYNEQFFGPGTRLTVL.

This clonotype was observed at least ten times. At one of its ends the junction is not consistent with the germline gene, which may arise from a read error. The CDR3 region has the DNA TGTGCCAGCAGCCCGACGGACGATAAGTCACCCCTCCACTTT. This translates into CASSPTDDKSPLHF. The rearrangement joins TRBV2 to TRBJ1-6, with D unresolved. The CDR3 sequence is 14 residues long. Germline CDR1 reads SNHLY; CDR2 reads FYNNEI.

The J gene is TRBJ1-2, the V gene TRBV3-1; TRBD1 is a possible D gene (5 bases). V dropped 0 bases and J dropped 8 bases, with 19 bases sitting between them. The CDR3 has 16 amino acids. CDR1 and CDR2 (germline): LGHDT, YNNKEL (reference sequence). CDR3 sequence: CASSQDLTWGGDGYTF. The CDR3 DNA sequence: TGTGCCAGCAGCCAAGATCTAACTTGGGGAGGGGACGGCTACACCTTC.